At least ten counts were recorded for the clone carrying this T cell receptor (beta chain). Its matching antigen is unknown. This record belongs to a study of T cell repertoires in cytomegalovirus infection. Study background: Through public TCR beta signatures, both CMV infection and matching HLA type were indicated.

Trimming took 5 bases from V and 3 from J, leaving 16 bases between them. Germline V lookup: CDR1 SGHAT, CDR2 FQNNGV. The CDR3 contains 15 residues. TCRdb recomputed calls from the reads with MiXCR, one row per CDR3 protein. The data contain approximately 500,000 distinct CDR3 sequences, approximately 17% of them singletons. Study-wide findings and caveats: Summed frequency of public TCR beta families distinguished CMV carriers with the relevant HLA. Dominating the ex vivo response were HLA-C-restricted CMV-specific TCR beta clonotypes.

The sample was CD8+ T cells from PBMCs. V usage is TRBV11-2 and J usage is TRBJ1-2; tentatively, D is TRBD1 (5 bases). The receptor was isolated from a human donor in good health (CMV status not recorded). Some clones in this sample may be carry-over from other donors' samples. The CDR3 is CASSTPFREDYGYTF. The DNA for the CDR3 is TGTGCCAGCAGCACGCCTTTCAGGGAGGACTATGGCTACACCTTC.